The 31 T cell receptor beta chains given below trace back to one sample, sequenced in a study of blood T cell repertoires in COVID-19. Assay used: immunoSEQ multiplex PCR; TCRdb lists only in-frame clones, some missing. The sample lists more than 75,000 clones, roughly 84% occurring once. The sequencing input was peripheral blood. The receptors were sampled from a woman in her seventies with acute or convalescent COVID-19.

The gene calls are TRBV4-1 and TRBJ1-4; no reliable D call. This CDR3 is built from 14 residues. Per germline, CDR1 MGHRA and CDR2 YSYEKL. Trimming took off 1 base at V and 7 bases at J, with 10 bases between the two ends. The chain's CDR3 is CASSQAHSGEKLFF. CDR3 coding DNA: TGCGCCAGCAGCCAAGCCCACTCCGGTGAAAAACTGTTTTTT.

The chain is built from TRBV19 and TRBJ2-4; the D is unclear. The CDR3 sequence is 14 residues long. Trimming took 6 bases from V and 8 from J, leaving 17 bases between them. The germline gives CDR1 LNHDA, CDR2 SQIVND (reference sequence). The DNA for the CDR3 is TGTGCCAGTAGCGAACAAAGAGGCTCAGACATTCAGTACTTC. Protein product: CASSEQRGSDIQYF.

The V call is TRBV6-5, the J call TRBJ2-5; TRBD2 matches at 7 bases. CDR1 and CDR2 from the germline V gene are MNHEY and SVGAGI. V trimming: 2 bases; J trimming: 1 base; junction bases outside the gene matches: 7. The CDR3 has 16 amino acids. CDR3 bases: TGTGCCAGCAGTTACGGAAGAGCGGGGACCCAAGAGACCCAGTACTTC. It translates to CASSYGRAGTQETQYF.

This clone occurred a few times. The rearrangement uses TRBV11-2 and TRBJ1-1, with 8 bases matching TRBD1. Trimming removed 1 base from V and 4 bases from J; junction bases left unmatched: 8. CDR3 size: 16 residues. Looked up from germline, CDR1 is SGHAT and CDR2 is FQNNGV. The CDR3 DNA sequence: TGTGCCAGCAGCTTAGTCCCGACAGGGGCGGGCACTGAAGCTTTCTTT. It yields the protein CASSLVPTGAGTEAFF.

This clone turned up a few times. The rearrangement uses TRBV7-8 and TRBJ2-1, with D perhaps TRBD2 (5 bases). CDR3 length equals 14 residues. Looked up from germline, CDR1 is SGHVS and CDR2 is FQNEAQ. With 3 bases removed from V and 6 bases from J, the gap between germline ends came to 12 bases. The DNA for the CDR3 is TGTGCCAGCAGCTTTAGTACGGGGTCCAATGAGCAGTTCTTC. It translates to CASSFSTGSNEQFF. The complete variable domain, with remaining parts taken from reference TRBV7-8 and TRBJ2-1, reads GAGVSQSPRYKVAKRGQDVALRCDPISGHVSLFWYQQALGQGPEFLTYFQNEAQLDKSGLPSDRFFAERPEGSVSTLKIQRTQQEDSAVYLCASSFSTGSNEQFFGPGTRLTVL.

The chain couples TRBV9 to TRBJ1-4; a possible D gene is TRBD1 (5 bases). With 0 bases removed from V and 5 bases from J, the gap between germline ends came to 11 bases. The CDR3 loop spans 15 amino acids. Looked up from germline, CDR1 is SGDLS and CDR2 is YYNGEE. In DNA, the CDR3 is TGTGCCAGCAGCGTAGGAGGACAACCGAATGAAAAACTGTTTTTT. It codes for CASSVGGQPNEKLFF.

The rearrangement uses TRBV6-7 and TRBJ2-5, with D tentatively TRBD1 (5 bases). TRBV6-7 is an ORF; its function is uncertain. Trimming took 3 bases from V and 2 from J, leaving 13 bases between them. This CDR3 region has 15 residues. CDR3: CASSYYRLHQETQYF. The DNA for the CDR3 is TGTGCCAGCAGTTATTACAGGTTGCATCAAGAGACCCAGTACTTC.

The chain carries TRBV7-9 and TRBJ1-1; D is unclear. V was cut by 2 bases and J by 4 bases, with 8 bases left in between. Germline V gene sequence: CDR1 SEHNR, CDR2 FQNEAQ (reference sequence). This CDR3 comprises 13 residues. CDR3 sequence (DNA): TGTGCCAGCAGCTTATGGGAGGCCACTGAAGCTTTCTTT. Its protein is CASSLWEATEAFF.

CDR3 nucleotides: TGTGCCAGTAGTGGAAGCAGGGTGGGGAACACTGAAGCTTTCTTT. Translated, it gives CASSGSRVGNTEAFF. The chain uses TRBV19 and TRBJ1-1; possibly TRBD1 for D (5 bases). Germline V CDR1 and CDR2: LNHDA, SQIVND (reference sequence). V lost 5 bases to trimming and J lost 1 base, with 14 bases between them. The CDR3 extends over 15 amino acids.

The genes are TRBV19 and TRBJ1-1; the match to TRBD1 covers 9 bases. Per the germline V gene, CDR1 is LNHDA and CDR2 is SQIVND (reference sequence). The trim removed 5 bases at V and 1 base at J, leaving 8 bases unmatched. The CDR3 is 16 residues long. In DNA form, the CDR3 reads TGTGCCAGTAGTCGGGGGACAGGGATAGGGAACACTGAAGCTTTCTTT. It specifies CASSRGTGIGNTEAFF.

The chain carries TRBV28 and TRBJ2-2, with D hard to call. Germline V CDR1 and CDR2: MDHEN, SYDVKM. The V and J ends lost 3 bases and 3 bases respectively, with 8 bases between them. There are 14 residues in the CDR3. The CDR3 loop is CASSFNRDTGELFF. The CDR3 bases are TGTGCCAGCAGTTTCAATAGAGACACCGGGGAGCTGTTTTTT.

The CDR3 region is CASSYSTGDRGPAETQYF. The CDR3 DNA sequence: TGTGCCAGCAGTTACTCCACCGGGGACAGGGGCCCTGCGGAGACCCAGTACTTC. This chain uses TRBV6-2 or TRBV6-3 with TRBJ2-5; 10 nucleotides align to TRBD1. The ends lost 0 bases at V and 5 bases at J; junction bases unmatched: 12. The CDR3 runs 18 residues. Germline V lookup: CDR1 MNHEY, CDR2 SVGEGT.

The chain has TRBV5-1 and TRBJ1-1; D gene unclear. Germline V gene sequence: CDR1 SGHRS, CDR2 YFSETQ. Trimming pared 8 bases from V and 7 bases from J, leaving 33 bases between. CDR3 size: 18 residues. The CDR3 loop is CASSVESGPGRVEVEAFF. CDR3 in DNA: TGCGCCAGTAGCGTTGAATCGGGCCCCGGGCGGGTTGAGGTTGAAGCTTTCTTT. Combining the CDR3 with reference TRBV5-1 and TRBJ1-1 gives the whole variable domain KAGVTQTPRYLIKTRGQQVTLSCSPISGHRSVSWYQQTPGQGLQFLFEYFSETQRNKGNFPGRFSGRQFSNSRSEMNVSTLELGDSALYLCASSVESGPGRVEVEAFFGQGTRLTVV.

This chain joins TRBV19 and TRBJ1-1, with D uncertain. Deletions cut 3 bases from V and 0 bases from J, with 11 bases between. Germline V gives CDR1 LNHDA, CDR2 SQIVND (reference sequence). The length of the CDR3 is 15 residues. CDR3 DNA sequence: TGTGCCAGTAGTATGGTACAGAAAATGAACACTGAAGCTTTCTTT. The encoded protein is CASSMVQKMNTEAFF. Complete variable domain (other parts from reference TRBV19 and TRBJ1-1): DGGITQSPKYLFRKEGQNVTLSCEQNLNHDAMYWYRQDPGQGLRLIYYSQIVNDFQKGDIAEGYSVSREKKESFPLTVTSAQKNPTAFYLCASSMVQKMNTEAFFGQGTRLTVV.

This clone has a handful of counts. CDR3 coding DNA: TGTGCCATCAGTGAAAATCCCGGACTACATAATTCACCCCTCCACTTT. Amino acids: CAISENPGLHNSPLHF. V is TRBV10-3 and J is TRBJ1-6; no clear D gene. Per germline, CDR1 ENHRY and CDR2 SYGVKD. This CDR3 has 16 residues. The V and J ends lost 3 bases and 5 bases respectively, with 14 bases between them.

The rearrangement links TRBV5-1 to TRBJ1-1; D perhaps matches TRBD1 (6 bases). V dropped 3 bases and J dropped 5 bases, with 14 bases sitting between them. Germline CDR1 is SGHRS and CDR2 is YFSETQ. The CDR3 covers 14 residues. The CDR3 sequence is CASSWARGSTEAFF. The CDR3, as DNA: TGCGCCAGCAGCTGGGCAAGGGGGAGTACTGAAGCTTTCTTT.

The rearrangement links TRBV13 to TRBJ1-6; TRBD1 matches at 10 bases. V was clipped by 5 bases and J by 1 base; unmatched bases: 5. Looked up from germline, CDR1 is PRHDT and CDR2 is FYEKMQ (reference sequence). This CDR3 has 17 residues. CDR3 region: CASSTRQGASYNSPLHF. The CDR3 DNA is TGTGCCAGCAGCACCAGACAGGGGGCATCCTATAATTCACCCCTCCACTTT.

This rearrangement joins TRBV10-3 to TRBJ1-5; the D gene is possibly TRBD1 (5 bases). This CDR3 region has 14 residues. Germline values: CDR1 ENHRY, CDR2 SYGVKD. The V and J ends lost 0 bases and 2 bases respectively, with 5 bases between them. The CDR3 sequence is CAISESGGNQPQHF. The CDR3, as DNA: TGTGCCATCAGTGAGTCAGGGGGCAATCAGCCCCAGCATTTT.

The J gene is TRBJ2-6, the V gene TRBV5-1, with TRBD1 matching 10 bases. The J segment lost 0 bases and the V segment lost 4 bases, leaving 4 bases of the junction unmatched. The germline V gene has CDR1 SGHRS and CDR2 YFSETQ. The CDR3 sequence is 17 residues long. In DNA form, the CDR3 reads TGCGCCAGCAGCCGCCGGGACAGGGGCTCTGGGGCCAACGTCCTGACTTTC. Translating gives CASSRRDRGSGANVLTF. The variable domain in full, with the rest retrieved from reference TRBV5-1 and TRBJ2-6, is KAGVTQTPRYLIKTRGQQVTLSCSPISGHRSVSWYQQTPGQGLQFLFEYFSETQRNKGNFPGRFSGRQFSNSRSEMNVSTLELGDSALYLCASSRRDRGSGANVLTFGAGSRLTVL.

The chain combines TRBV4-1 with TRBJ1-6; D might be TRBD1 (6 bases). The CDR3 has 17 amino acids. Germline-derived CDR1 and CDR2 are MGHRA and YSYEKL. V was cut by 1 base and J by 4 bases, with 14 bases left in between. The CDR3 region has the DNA TGCGCCAGCAGCCAAGCGGCAGGACAGAGTTATAATTCACCCCTCCACTTT. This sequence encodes CASSQAAGQSYNSPLHF.

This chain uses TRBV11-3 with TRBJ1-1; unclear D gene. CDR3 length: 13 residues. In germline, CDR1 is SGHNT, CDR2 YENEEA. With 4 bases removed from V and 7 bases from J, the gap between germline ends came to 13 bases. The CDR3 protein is CASSSYGEVEAFF. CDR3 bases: TGTGCCAGCAGCTCATACGGAGAGGTTGAAGCTTTCTTT.

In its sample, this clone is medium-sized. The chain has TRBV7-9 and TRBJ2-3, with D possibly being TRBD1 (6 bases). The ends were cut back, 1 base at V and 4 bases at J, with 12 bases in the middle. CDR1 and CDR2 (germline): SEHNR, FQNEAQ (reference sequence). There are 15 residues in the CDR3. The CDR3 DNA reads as TGTGCCAGCAGCTTAGGGCTGCAGGGGTCAGATACGCAGTATTTT. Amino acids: CASSLGLQGSDTQYF. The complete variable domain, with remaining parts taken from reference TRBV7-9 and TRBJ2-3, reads DTGVSQNPRHKITKRGQNVTFRCDPISEHNRLYWYRQTLGQGPEFLTYFQNEAQLEKSRLLSDRFSAERPKGSFSTLEIQRTEQGDSAMYLCASSLGLQGSDTQYFGPGTRLTVL.

CDR3: CASSLNTGGYTGELFF. CDR3 sequence (DNA): TGTGCCAGCAGCCTAAATACGGGAGGATATACCGGGGAGCTGTTTTTT. V gene TRBV7-9 combines with J gene TRBJ2-2; 7 nucleotides align to TRBD2. The CDR3 runs to 16 residues. The V segment lost 5 bases and the J segment 5 bases; nucleotides outside the gene matches: 11. CDR1 and CDR2 (germline): SEHNR, FQNEAQ (reference sequence).

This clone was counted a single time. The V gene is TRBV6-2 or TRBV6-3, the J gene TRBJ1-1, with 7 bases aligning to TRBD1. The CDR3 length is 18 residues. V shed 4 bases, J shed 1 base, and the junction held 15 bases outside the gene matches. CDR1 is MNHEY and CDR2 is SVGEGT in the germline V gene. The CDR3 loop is CASSSQPFRQGGNTEAFF. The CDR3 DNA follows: TGTGCCAGCAGTTCACAACCTTTCAGACAGGGTGGGAACACTGAAGCTTTCTTT.

Here the CDR3 reads CASSFDSNSPLHF. Written as DNA, the CDR3 is TGTGCCAGCAGCTTTGACAGTAATTCACCCCTCCACTTT. The chain joins TRBV11-3 to TRBJ1-6; D perhaps matches TRBD1 (5 bases). V was shortened by 3 bases and J by 6 bases, with 6 bases between the two germline ends. CDR3 length equals 13 residues. Per germline, CDR1 SGHNT and CDR2 YENEEA.

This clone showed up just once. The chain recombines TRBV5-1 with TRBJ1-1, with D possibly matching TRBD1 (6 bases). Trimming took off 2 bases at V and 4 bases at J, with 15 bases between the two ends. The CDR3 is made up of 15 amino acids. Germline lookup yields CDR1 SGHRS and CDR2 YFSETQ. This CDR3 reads CASSFSGDISTEAFF. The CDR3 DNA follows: TGCGCCAGCAGCTTTAGCGGGGACATTAGCACTGAAGCTTTCTTT. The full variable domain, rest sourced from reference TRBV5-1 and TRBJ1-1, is KAGVTQTPRYLIKTRGQQVTLSCSPISGHRSVSWYQQTPGQGLQFLFEYFSETQRNKGNFPGRFSGRQFSNSRSEMNVSTLELGDSALYLCASSFSGDISTEAFFGQGTRLTVV.

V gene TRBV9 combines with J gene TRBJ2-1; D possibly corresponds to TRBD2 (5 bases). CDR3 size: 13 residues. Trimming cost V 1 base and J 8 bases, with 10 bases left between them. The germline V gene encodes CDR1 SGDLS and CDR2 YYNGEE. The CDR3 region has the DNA TGTGCCAGCAGCGTAAACGAGGGCGATGAGCAGTTCTTC. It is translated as CASSVNEGDEQFF.

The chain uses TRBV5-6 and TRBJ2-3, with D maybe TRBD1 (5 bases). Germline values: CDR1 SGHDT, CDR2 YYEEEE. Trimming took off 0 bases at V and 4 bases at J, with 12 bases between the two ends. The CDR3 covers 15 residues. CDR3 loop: CASSLVRAIADTQYF. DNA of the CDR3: TGTGCCAGCAGCTTGGTCAGGGCGATAGCAGATACGCAGTATTTT.

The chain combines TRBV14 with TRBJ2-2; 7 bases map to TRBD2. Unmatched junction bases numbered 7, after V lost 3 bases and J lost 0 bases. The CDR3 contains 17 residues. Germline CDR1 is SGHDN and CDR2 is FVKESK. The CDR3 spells CASSHPWGGTNTGELFF. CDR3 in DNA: TGTGCCAGCAGCCATCCCTGGGGAGGGACGAACACCGGGGAGCTGTTTTTT.

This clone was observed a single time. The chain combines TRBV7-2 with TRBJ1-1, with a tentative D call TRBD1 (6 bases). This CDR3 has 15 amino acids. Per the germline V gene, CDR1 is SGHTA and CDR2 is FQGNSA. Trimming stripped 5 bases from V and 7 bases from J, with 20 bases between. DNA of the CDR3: TGTGCCAGCAGCCCGGACCCCGGATCCAGGGGTGAAGCTTTCTTT. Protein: CASSPDPGSRGEAFF.

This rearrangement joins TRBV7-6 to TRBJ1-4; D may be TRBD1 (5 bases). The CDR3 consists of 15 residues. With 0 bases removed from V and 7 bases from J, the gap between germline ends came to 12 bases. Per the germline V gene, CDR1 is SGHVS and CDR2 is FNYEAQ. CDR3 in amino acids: CASSLAGGAVEKLFF. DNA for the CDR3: TGTGCCAGCAGCTTAGCGGGAGGGGCGGTTGAAAAACTGTTTTTT.